The 32 T cell receptor beta chains below were found in one sample sequenced in a study of long-term antiretroviral therapy in people with HIV. Survey-level immunoSEQ v3.0 assays were run. Here immunoSEQ multiplex PCR was the method, and the copy in TCRdb shows in-frame clones only, minus some. The table lists 30,000 to 35,000 clones, 80% to 90% of them singletons, with around 3.8% in the top ten. This material consisted of unsorted PBMCs, taken 0.8 years before starting antiretroviral therapy. All receptors come from a man aged 18 to 35 with HIV.

The chain carries TRBV4-1 and TRBJ1-6, with D hard to call. Germline values: CDR1 MGHRA, CDR2 YSYEKL. V shed 4 bases and J shed 7 bases, with 8 bases lying between them. This CDR3 region has 13 residues. DNA for the CDR3: TGCGCCAGCAGCCGCGACCAGAATTCACCCCTCCACTTT. Translated, it gives CASSRDQNSPLHF.

The gene calls are TRBV5-6 and TRBJ1-2; D is undetermined. There are 13 residues in the CDR3. Per the germline V gene, CDR1 is SGHDT and CDR2 is YYEEEE. Trimming cost V 2 bases and J 3 bases, with 8 bases left between them. DNA for the CDR3: TGTGCCAGCAGCTTTCGGGAGGACTATGGCTACACCTTC. Protein product: CASSFREDYGYTF.

V gene TRBV4-3 combines with J gene TRBJ1-4; D call uncertain. Germline values: CDR1 LGHNA, CDR2 YSLEER. Trimming removed 0 bases from V and 8 bases from J, with 16 bases in between. The CDR3 runs 16 residues. The CDR3 sequence is CASSQDSGRVWEKLFF. The CDR3 bases are TGCGCCAGCAGCCAAGATTCGGGCCGGGTTTGGGAAAAACTGTTTTTT.

This clone was recorded once. The chain carries TRBV7-3 and TRBJ1-1; no reliable D call. CDR1 and CDR2 from the germline V gene are SGHTA and FQGTGA. The V end lost 3 bases, the J end lost 0 bases, and 5 bases lay between the germline ends. This CDR3 has 13 amino acids. The CDR3 bases are TGTGCCAGCAGCTTGGACTTGAACACTGAAGCTTTCTTT. Protein sequence: CASSLDLNTEAFF.

This chain links TRBV28 with TRBJ2-7; D ambiguous. Germline V gene lookup returns CDR1 MDHEN and CDR2 SYDVKM. Trimming pared 3 bases from V and 2 bases from J, leaving 8 bases between. The CDR3 is 13 residues long. The CDR3 sequence: CASSFAGTYEQYF. The CDR3 nucleotides read TGTGCCAGCAGTTTCGCCGGAACCTACGAGCAGTACTTC.

The J gene is TRBJ1-4, the V gene TRBV6-1; D is unresolved. The ends were cut back, 6 bases at V and 0 bases at J, with 11 bases in the middle. The CDR3 loop spans 15 amino acids. CDR1 is MNHNS, CDR2 SASEGT, per germline. CDR3 bases: TGTGCCAGCAGACCGCCTGCCTCAACTAATGAAAAACTGTTTTTT. This gives the protein CASRPPASTNEKLFF.

This chain connects TRBV2 to TRBJ2-7, with D perhaps TRBD1 (5 bases). Germline V gives CDR1 SNHLY, CDR2 FYNNEI. Trimming cost V 9 bases and J 5 bases, with 17 bases left between them. The CDR3 contains 13 residues. This chain's CDR3 is CASDWIEQDEQYF. CDR3 DNA sequence: TGTGCCAGTGACTGGATCGAACAGGACGAGCAGTACTTC.

CDR3 nucleotides: TGTGCCAGCAGTCCCGGGGGGAGCTCCTACAATGAGCAGTTCTTC. Protein sequence: CASSPGGSSYNEQFF. The V and J genes are TRBV6-5 and TRBJ2-1; TRBD2 agrees at 7 bases. Germline values: CDR1 MNHEY, CDR2 SVGAGI. V trimming: 5 bases; J trimming: 0 bases; junction bases outside the gene matches: 4. There are 15 residues in the CDR3.

The V call is TRBV29-1, the J call TRBJ1-1; D is unclear. This CDR3 region has 11 residues. The V end lost 5 bases, the J end lost 4 bases, and 8 bases lay between the germline ends. The germline CDR1 and CDR2 sequences are SQVTM and ANQGSEA. This CDR3 is CSVPRGTEAFF. In nucleotides, the CDR3 is TGCAGCGTTCCACGGGGCACTGAAGCTTTCTTT.

The chain is built from TRBV7-8 and TRBJ2-7, with TRBD2 matching 7 bases. This CDR3 region has 16 residues. The germline V gene encodes CDR1 SGHVS and CDR2 FQNEAQ. The junction had 11 bases not matched to a gene; V was cut back by 1 base and J by 5 bases. In nucleotides, the CDR3 is TGTGCCAGCAGCTTAGGAAAAGCGGGAAACGTACACGAGCAGTACTTC. Protein sequence: CASSLGKAGNVHEQYF.

This rearrangement joins TRBV7-8 to TRBJ1-1, with TRBD1 identical over 9 bases. The V and J ends lost 2 bases and 11 bases, in that order; junction bases with no gene match: 9. Germline CDR1 SGHVS, CDR2 FQNEAQ. The CDR3 is 14 residues long. This CDR3 is CASSLLRDRVVAFF. CDR3 DNA: TGTGCCAGCAGCTTACTCCGGGACAGGGTTGTTGCTTTCTTT.

This rearrangement joins TRBV5-4 to TRBJ2-7; D gene ambiguous. The V end was cut by 2 bases, the J end by 3 bases, with 9 bases between. CDR1 and CDR2 (germline): SGHNT, YYREEE (reference sequence). This CDR3 has 13 amino acids. The CDR3 region has the DNA TGTGCCAGCAGCTTCTCACATAGCTACGAGCAGTACTTC. This codes for CASSFSHSYEQYF.

The J gene is TRBJ2-7, the V gene TRBV6-1; 12 nucleotides line up with TRBD2. The CDR3 sequence is 14 residues long. The trim removed 6 bases at V and 6 bases at J, leaving 6 bases unmatched. Germline CDR1 is MNHNS and CDR2 is SASEGT. The CDR3 DNA is TGTGCCAGCAGGTCGGAACTAGCGGGGGGCGAGCAGTACTTC. Protein product: CASRSELAGGEQYF.

V gene TRBV5-1 combines with J gene TRBJ1-4; maybe TRBD1 (5 bases). CDR3 length: 17 amino acids. V gave up 0 bases and J gave up 4 bases, with 16 bases separating them. The germline V gene encodes CDR1 SGHRS and CDR2 YFSETQ. CDR3 DNA sequence: TGCGCCAGCAGCTTGGCTCATCAACAGGTTAATAATGAAAAACTGTTTTTT. Translation: CASSLAHQQVNNEKLFF.

The chain combines TRBV13 with TRBJ2-3; possibly TRBD2 for D (6 bases). CDR1 is PRHDT, CDR2 FYEKMQ, per germline (reference sequence). CDR3 length: 15 amino acids. Trimming took off 4 bases at V and 6 bases at J, with 17 bases between the two ends. The CDR3 nucleotides are TGTGCCAGCAGCTCCCTAAACGGGGGAGCGGATACGCAGTATTTT. Protein: CASSSLNGGADTQYF.

The rearrangement uses TRBV6-1 and TRBJ2-7; unclear D gene. Germline CDR1 reads MNHNS; CDR2 reads SASEGT. This CDR3 comprises 14 residues. V shed 6 bases and J shed 2 bases, with 14 bases lying between them. DNA of the CDR3: TGTGCCAGCAGCGAGACGTACAGCGCCTACGAGCAGTACTTC. Protein product: CASSETYSAYEQYF.

This chain joins TRBV29-1 and TRBJ2-2, with 10 bases matching TRBD1. Germline CDR1 SQVTM, CDR2 ANQGSEA. With 4 bases clipped from V and 8 bases from J, the junction kept 7 bases outside the gene matches. The CDR3 contains 14 residues. CDR3 in amino acids: CSVVGDRGSGELFF. CDR3 DNA: TGCAGCGTTGTTGGGGACAGGGGATCGGGGGAGCTGTTTTTT.

V is TRBV9 and J is TRBJ2-1, with D hard to call. This CDR3 is built from 15 residues. Germline V gene sequence: CDR1 SGDLS, CDR2 YYNGEE. The V end was cut by 4 bases, the J end by 8 bases, with 19 bases between. Here the CDR3 reads CASSSKRTPPDEQFF. The CDR3 bases are TGTGCCAGCAGCTCCAAGAGGACCCCTCCGGATGAGCAGTTCTTC.

The chain uses TRBV7-3 and TRBJ2-3, with D perhaps TRBD2 (6 bases). Looked up from germline, CDR1 is SGHTA and CDR2 is FQGTGA. V lost 4 bases to trimming and J lost 2 bases, with 13 bases between them. The CDR3 has 15 amino acids. CDR3 region: CASSSIGGHTDTQYF. The CDR3 DNA is TGTGCCAGCAGCTCGATCGGGGGTCACACAGATACGCAGTATTTT. Variable domain in full (rest from reference TRBV7-3 and TRBJ2-3): GAGVSQTPSNKVTEKGKYVELRCDPISGHTALYWYRQSLGQGPEFLIYFQGTGAADDSGLPNDRFFAVRPEGSVSTLKIQRTERGDSAVYLCASSSIGGHTDTQYFGPGTRLTVL.

This rearrangement joins TRBV5-1 to TRBJ2-2, with 7 bases aligning to TRBD1. CDR1 is SGHRS and CDR2 is YFSETQ in the germline V gene. After removal of 0 bases from V and 6 bases from J, the junction contained 8 bases not matched to a gene. The CDR3 is made up of 16 amino acids. The CDR3 loop reads CASSLVPTGVPGELFF. DNA for the CDR3: TGCGCCAGCAGCTTGGTTCCAACAGGGGTGCCCGGGGAGCTGTTTTTT.

This clone was counted a few times. The rearrangement joins TRBV7-2 to TRBJ1-2; D is perhaps TRBD1 (5 bases). The CDR3 has 13 residues. The ends were cut back, 5 bases at V and 7 bases at J, with 14 bases in the middle. Per germline, CDR1 SGHTA and CDR2 FQGNSA. The chain's CDR3 is CASSPPDSFGYTF. The CDR3 DNA reads TGTGCCAGCAGCCCTCCTGACAGCTTTGGCTACACCTTC.

This rearrangement joins TRBV7-8 to TRBJ2-5; no firm D call. The CDR3 has 11 amino acids. Germline V lookup: CDR1 SGHVS, CDR2 FQNEAQ. Trimming left V 1 base short and J 5 bases short, with 2 bases between. The CDR3 region is CASSLVETQYF. The CDR3 DNA reads TGTGCCAGCAGCTTAGTGGAGACCCAGTACTTC.

The genes are TRBV7-3 and TRBJ2-1; D is possibly TRBD1 (6 bases). V was shortened by 3 bases and J by 9 bases, with 9 bases between the two germline ends. Germline V gene sequence: CDR1 SGHTA, CDR2 FQGTGA. There are 12 residues in the CDR3. CDR3 sequence reads: CASSFTGREQFF. CDR3 DNA sequence: TGTGCCAGCAGCTTTACAGGGCGTGAGCAGTTCTTC. The whole variable domain, filled in from reference TRBV7-3 and TRBJ2-1, reads GAGVSQTPSNKVTEKGKYVELRCDPISGHTALYWYRQSLGQGPEFLIYFQGTGAADDSGLPNDRFFAVRPEGSVSTLKIQRTERGDSAVYLCASSFTGREQFFGPGTRLTVL.

In this sample, this clone turned up once. This chain uses TRBV30 with TRBJ2-3; TRBD1 aligns across 8 bases. Trimming took 3 bases from V and 3 from J; bases not matched to a gene: 5. The germline V gene has CDR1 GTSNPN and CDR2 SVGIG (reference sequence). This CDR3 spans 14 amino acids. CDR3 DNA sequence: TGTGCCTGGAGCACAGGGGGGAGGACAGATACGCAGTATTTT. Its protein product is CAWSTGGRTDTQYF.

The chain employs TRBV5-4 and TRBJ2-3; 8 bases fit TRBD1. The CDR3 consists of 17 residues. With 0 bases clipped from V and 4 bases from J, the junction kept 10 bases outside the gene matches. Germline CDR1 reads SGHNT; CDR2 reads YYREEE (reference sequence). The CDR3 here is CASSLGNSDRAADTQYF. DNA for the CDR3: TGTGCCAGCAGCTTGGGGAATTCGGACAGGGCTGCAGATACGCAGTATTTT.

The V gene is TRBV9, the J gene TRBJ1-3; tentative D call: TRBD1 (5 bases). Trimming stripped 4 bases from V and 4 bases from J, with 15 bases between. This CDR3 contains 15 residues. Per the germline V gene, CDR1 is SGDLS and CDR2 is YYNGEE. The CDR3 coding sequence is TGTGCCAGCAGCCCACGGGAGGGGATCGGAAACACCATATATTTT. As protein: CASSPREGIGNTIYF. The full variable domain, rest sourced from reference TRBV9 and TRBJ1-3, is DSGVTQTPKHLITATGQRVTLRCSPRSGDLSVYWYQQSLDQGLQFLIQYYNGEERAKGNILERFSAQQFPDLHSELNLSSLELGDSALYFCASSPREGIGNTIYFGEGSWLTVV.

V is TRBV19 and J is TRBJ1-1, with D hard to call. The CDR3 has 14 amino acids. From germline, CDR1 is LNHDA and CDR2 SQIVND (reference sequence). Deletions cut 6 bases from V and 2 bases from J, with 13 bases between. The CDR3 is CASSRRAANTEAFF. The CDR3 DNA reads TGTGCCAGTAGCCGCCGGGCGGCAAACACTGAAGCTTTCTTT.

The chain is built from TRBV2 and TRBJ2-5; 11 bases match TRBD2. CDR3 length: 15 amino acids. V dropped 4 bases and J dropped 5; count of bases not matched to a gene: 6. The germline V gene has CDR1 SNHLY and CDR2 FYNNEI. CDR3 sequence (DNA): TGTGCCAGCAGTGTGGCTAGCGGGGGGCTGGAGACCCAGTACTTC. Its translation: CASSVASGGLETQYF.

This clone was recorded a few times. The chain has TRBV5-1 and TRBJ1-6; D gene ambiguous. Per the germline V gene, CDR1 is SGHRS and CDR2 is YFSETQ. This CDR3 spans 13 amino acids. V lost 1 base to trimming and J lost 7 bases, with 6 bases between them. This CDR3 reads CASSLLGNSPLHF. The CDR3 DNA reads as TGCGCCAGCAGCTTGCTGGGAAATTCACCCCTCCACTTT.

The CDR3 reads CASSPDVATNEKLFF. The CDR3 DNA reads TGTGCCAGCAGCCCGGACGTTGCAACTAATGAAAAACTGTTTTTT. The V gene is TRBV6-5, the J gene TRBJ1-4; D gene uncertain. CDR1 MNHEY and CDR2 SVGAGI come from the germline V gene. The CDR3 spans 15 residues. V was cut by 6 bases and J by 0 bases, with 11 bases left in between.

The chain is built from TRBV5-6 and TRBJ1-2; 7 bases are shared with TRBD1. V gave up 4 bases and J gave up 8 bases; unmatched junction bases: 11. Germline CDR1 SGHDT, CDR2 YYEEEE. The CDR3 loop spans 14 amino acids. The CDR3, as DNA: TGTGCCAGCAGCAGAGACTTGGTCAGGGGGGGCTACACCTTC. Translated, it gives CASSRDLVRGGYTF.

V gene TRBV6-6 combines with J gene TRBJ2-2, with TRBD1 matching over 10 bases. The CDR3 extends over 16 amino acids. V shed 2 bases and J 9 bases; nucleotides not matched to a gene: 9. CDR1 and CDR2 (germline): MNHNY, SVGAGI (reference sequence). In nucleotides, the CDR3 is TGTGCCAGCAGTTACACCAGACAGGGGGCCACGAGGGAGCTGTTTTTT. Translating it yields CASSYTRQGATRELFF.